The clone carrying this T cell receptor (beta chain) was seen a handful of times. Germline V gene lookup returns CDR1 SGHTA and CDR2 FQGNSA. Trimming cost V 5 bases and J 3 bases, with 10 bases left between them. The CDR3 extends over 13 amino acids. Primed by a sample-barcoded 5' primer and a J-beta primer mix, a second PCR proceeded for roughly 7 to 12 cycles. TCRdb reprocessed the 5' RACE reads via MiXCR and lists one record per CDR3 protein. The sample lists more than 900,000 distinct CDR3 sequences, almost 30% occurring once. This sample stems from a study of blood T cells in healthy people across ages. The data also belong to a second study, concerning T cells of mothers and their children. From that paper: In the second PCR, M1S primer introduced barcodes and 2-4 random bases.

V gene TRBV7-2 combines with J gene TRBJ1-2; D not certain. This clonotype was obtained from a woman aged 35 to 49 in good health. The sample was blood. CDR3 nucleotides: TGTGCCAGCAGCCAAAACAGAGACTATGGCTACACCTTC. It codes for CASSQNRDYGYTF.